The 3 T cell receptor beta chains below come from one sample, sequenced in a study of CD8 T cells in ankylosing spondylitis. TCRdb processed the 5' RACE reads anew with MiXCR; each CDR3 protein has one entry. The table has about 39,000 distinct CDR3 sequences, 3% to 3.5% seen once. Material: blood, either unsorted or a sorted T cell fraction (not recorded which). Source of these receptors: a male donor with ankylosing spondylitis or in good health (not recorded which).

The sample holds many counts of this clonotype. The CDR3 region has the DNA TGTGCCAGCAGCGTAGCGGGCGGGATGGTAGAGACCCAGTACTTC. Encoded protein: CASSVAGGMVETQYF. V gene TRBV9 combines with J gene TRBJ2-5, with D perhaps TRBD2 (6 bases). The CDR3 extends over 15 amino acids. V lost 0 bases and J 4 bases, leaving 13 bases between the germline ends. Germline CDR1 is SGDLS and CDR2 is YYNGEE.

Many counts were recorded for this clonotype. The rearrangement uses TRBV9 and TRBJ2-1; no reliable D call. The V end was cut by 2 bases, the J end by 8 bases, with 17 bases between. CDR1 is SGDLS and CDR2 is YYNGEE in the germline V gene. The CDR3 runs 15 residues. CDR3 loop: CASSVIGRSEDEQFF. The DNA for the CDR3 is TGTGCCAGCAGCGTGATTGGCAGGTCCGAGGATGAGCAGTTCTTC.

This clonotype was counted ten times or more. This chain joins TRBV9 and TRBJ2-3; 7 positions match TRBD1. Per germline, CDR1 SGDLS and CDR2 YYNGEE. This CDR3 is built from 15 residues. V shed 4 bases, J shed 1 base, and the junction held 6 bases outside the gene matches. The CDR3 is CASSPRTGRTDTQYF. In DNA, the CDR3 is TGTGCCAGCAGCCCACGGACAGGACGCACAGATACGCAGTATTTT.